This T cell receptor beta chain was retrieved from a study of T cells in Graves' hyperthyroidism and ophthalmopathy (dated by TCRdb to the late 2010s). Background on the whole study: Peripheral blood was sampled at the time of initial diagnosis, prior to any treatment. TCR V-J signatures able to tell the groups apart were searched for in a discovery cohort of 100 patients, of whom over 40 had Graves' ophthalmopathy and about 60 had stable Graves' hyperthyroidism. Prospective prediction of ophthalmopathy was tested in an independent validation cohort consisting of about 19 hyperthyroidism patients and approximately 16 patients who later progressed to ophthalmopathy. The 75 to 100 discovery patients were divided at random into training and test sets in a 7:3 ratio. The study also compared thyroid tissue and blood T-cell repertoires from several Graves' hyperthyroidism patients. Once sampling was done, hyperthyroidism patients were given methimazole at a starting dose of 30 mg daily, whereas ophthalmopathy patients were given high-dose intravenous methylprednisolone. TCR Vbeta CDR3 sequencing of roughly 140 peripheral blood samples (more than 40 ophthalmopathy, under 80 hyperthyroidism and approximately 17 progressor patients) is reported in the paper. What the authors observed across the whole study: In cross-validation, a model built on a 13 V-J signature told ophthalmopathy apart from stable hyperthyroidism with approximately 90% sensitivity and around 84% specificity, and in testing the same model reached 80%/75%. No statistical method was used to set the sample size in advance, and investigators knew the group allocation. In validation, the model predicted progression to ophthalmopathy a median of around 6.5 months before onset, with about 71% sensitivity and nearly 75% specificity. Most expanded thyroid clonotypes (frequency above 0.001) were also detected in blood, suggesting blood repertoires may reflect thyroid immune responses.

In this sample, this clonotype turned up many times. It lacks a known antigen. It has no much larger one-base neighbor in the sample; base qualities were not kept. Amplification of TCR beta CDR3 regions was carried out from RNA transcripts. For the first round of RT-PCR on the TCR CDR3, the HTBI primer set was used together with the Qiagen OneStep RT-PCR kit. A second multiplex PCR round built the libraries, followed by size selection and purification. Paired-end sequencing of the libraries was performed with 100 bp reads on an Illumina HiSeq2000. In the authors' own workflow: SOAPnuke was used to process the raw data, throwing out any read that contained adapters or uncalled bases, had a mean Phred below 15, or lacked an exact constant-primer or identifier match. COPE v1.2.5 was used to merge the high-quality paired reads, and each unique nucleotide sequence was defined as a clonotype. MiTCR v1.1 was used to align the clonotypes against IMGT TRBV, TRBD and TRBJ reference segments. Only V-J combinations with frequency above 0.0001, covering approximately 99% of repertoires, were analysed. The TCS score was defined as F50 (clonal expansion) divided by E x V (chaos), with BLOSUM62-based TCRdist calculated between CDR3 peptides within each V-J. Welch's t-statistics and random forest reduced 514 V-J features to under 15, which were used in a naive Bayes classifier (R e1071). The public reads were reprocessed in TCRdb via fastp at Q25 and MiXCR, keeping in-frame beta chains. Rows with a matching CDR3 protein are joined into one entry that keeps the most common DNA and genes. The V and J calls come from TCRdb's annotation, not from the publication. The sample table holds approximately 630,000 distinct CDR3 sequences, of which roughly 17% were seen once. The ten biggest clones cover 3.5% to 4% of the sample.

A distance of 14 bases separates the germline ends of V and J, which lose 5 bases and 4 bases respectively. The CDR3 spans 14 residues, from the cysteine through the phenylalanine. The kept DNA is CDR3 alone, 42 bases in frame from the first base. The germline V gene specifies MDHEN as CDR1 and SYDVKM as CDR2. A patient counted as having stable Graves' hyperthyroidism if no progression to ophthalmopathy occurred over 18 months of follow-up. Hyperthyroidism patients were aged 18 to 65 years and newly diagnosed, with disease duration of less than 2 months. Any patient with an uncontrolled infection, another autoimmune disease, pregnancy or lactation was excluded. Diagnoses were established on the basis of clinical symptoms, serum thyroxine and TRAb, thyroid ultrasound, and orbital computed tomography. Ficoll-Paque density gradient centrifugation was used to isolate PBMCs from 8.5 to 10 ml of fresh peripheral blood. Total RNA was extracted with Trizol reagent, and quality was checked on an Agilent 2100 Bioanalyzer.

Sequencing was carried out using blood. Recombination connected TRBV28 to TRBJ1-2; the D gene is not confidently resolved. The TCR originated in a woman in her 30s with Graves' hyperthyroidism. This receptor carries the CDR3 CASSPRSGPYGYTF. The DNA sequence reads TGTGCCAGCAGTCCCCGGTCCGGCCCCTATGGCTACACCTTC.